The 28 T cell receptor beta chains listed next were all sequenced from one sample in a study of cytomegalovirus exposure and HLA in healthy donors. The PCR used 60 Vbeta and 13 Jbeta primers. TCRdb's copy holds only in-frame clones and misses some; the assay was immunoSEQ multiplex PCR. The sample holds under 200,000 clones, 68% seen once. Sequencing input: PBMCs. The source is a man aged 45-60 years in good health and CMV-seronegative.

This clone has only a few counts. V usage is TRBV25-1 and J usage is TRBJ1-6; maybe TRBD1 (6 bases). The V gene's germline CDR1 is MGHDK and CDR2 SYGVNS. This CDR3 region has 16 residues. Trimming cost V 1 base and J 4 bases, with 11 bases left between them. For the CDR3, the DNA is TGTGCCAGCAGTGAATGGGGGGGCGGTTATAATTCACCCCTCCACTTT. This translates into CASSEWGGGYNSPLHF.

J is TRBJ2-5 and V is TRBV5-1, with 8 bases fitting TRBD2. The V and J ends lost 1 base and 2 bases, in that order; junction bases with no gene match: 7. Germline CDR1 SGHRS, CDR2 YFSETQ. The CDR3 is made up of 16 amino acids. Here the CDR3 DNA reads TGCGCCAGCAGCTTGACACGGACTAGCTCACAAGAGACCCAGTACTTC. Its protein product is CASSLTRTSSQETQYF.

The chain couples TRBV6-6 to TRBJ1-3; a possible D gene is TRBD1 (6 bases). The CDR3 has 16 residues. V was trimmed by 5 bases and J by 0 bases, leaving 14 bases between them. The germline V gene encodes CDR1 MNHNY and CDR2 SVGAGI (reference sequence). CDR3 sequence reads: CASSPGHSFSGNTIYF. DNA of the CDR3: TGTGCCAGCAGTCCGGGACATTCGTTCTCTGGAAACACCATATATTTT.

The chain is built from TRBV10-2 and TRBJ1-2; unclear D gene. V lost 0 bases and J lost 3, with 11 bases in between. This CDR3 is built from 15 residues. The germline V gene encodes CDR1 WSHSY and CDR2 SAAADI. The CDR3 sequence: CASSESRVEDYGYTF. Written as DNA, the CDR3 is TGCGCCAGCAGTGAGTCGCGGGTTGAGGACTATGGCTACACCTTC.

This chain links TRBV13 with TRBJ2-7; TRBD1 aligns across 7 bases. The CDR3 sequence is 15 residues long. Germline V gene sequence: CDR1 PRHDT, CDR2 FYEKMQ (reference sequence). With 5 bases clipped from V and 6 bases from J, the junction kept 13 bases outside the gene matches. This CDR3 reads CASSARQGARGEQYF. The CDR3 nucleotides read TGTGCCAGCAGCGCCCGACAGGGAGCAAGAGGCGAGCAGTACTTC.

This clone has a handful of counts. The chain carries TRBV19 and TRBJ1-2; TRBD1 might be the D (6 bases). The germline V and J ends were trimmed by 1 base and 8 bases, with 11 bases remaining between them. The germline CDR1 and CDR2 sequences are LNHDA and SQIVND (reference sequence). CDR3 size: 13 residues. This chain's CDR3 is CASSIGTVPGYTF. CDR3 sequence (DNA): TGTGCCAGTAGTATAGGGACAGTTCCAGGCTACACCTTC.

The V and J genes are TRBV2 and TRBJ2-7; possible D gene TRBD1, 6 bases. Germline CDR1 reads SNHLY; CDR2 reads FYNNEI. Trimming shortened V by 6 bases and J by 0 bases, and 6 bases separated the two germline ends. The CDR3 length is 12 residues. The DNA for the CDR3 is TGTGCCAGCAGGGACAGCTCCTACGAGCAGTACTTC. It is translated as CASRDSSYEQYF.

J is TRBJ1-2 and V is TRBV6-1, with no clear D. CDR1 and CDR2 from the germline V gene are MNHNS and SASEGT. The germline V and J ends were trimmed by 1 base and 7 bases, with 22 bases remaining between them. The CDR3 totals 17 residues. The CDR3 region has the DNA TGTGCCAGCAGTGAAGTCCCCTTGGAGGGAGCTTCACTTGGCTACACCTTC. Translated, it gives CASSEVPLEGASLGYTF.

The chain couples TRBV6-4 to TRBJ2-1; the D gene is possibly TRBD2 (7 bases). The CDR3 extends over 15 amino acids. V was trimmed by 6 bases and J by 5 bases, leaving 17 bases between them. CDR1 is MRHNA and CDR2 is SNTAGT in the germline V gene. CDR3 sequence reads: CASSLEGGTNNEQFF. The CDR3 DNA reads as TGTGCCAGCAGCCTGGAGGGGGGGACTAACAATGAGCAGTTCTTC.

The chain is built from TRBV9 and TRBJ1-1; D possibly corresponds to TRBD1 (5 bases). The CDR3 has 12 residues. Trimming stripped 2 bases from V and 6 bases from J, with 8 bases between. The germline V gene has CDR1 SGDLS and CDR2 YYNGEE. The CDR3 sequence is CASSVGGSEAFF. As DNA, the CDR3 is TGTGCCAGCAGCGTCGGGGGATCTGAAGCTTTCTTT.

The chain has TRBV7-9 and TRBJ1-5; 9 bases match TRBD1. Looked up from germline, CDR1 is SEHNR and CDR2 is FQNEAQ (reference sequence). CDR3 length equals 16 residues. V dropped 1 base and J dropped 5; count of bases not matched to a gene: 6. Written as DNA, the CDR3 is TGTGCCAGCAGCTTAGGAGGACAGGGGACTGATCAGCCCCAGCATTTT. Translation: CASSLGGQGTDQPQHF. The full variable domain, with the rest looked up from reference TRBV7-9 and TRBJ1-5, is DTGVSQNPRHKITKRGQNVTFRCDPISEHNRLYWYRQTLGQGPEFLTYFQNEAQLEKSRLLSDRFSAERPKGSFSTLEIQRTEQGDSAMYLCASSLGGQGTDQPQHFGDGTRLSIL.

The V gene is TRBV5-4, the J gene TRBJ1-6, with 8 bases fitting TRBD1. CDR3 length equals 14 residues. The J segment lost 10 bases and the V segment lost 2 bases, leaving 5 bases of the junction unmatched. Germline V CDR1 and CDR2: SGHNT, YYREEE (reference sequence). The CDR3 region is CASSLQQGGSPLHF. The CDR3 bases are TGTGCCAGCAGCTTACAACAGGGGGGCTCACCCCTCCACTTT.

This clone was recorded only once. CDR3 DNA: TGTGCCAGCAGCAAGGGACAGGGGGCGACTGAAGCTTTCTTT. This encodes CASSKGQGATEAFF. This chain uses TRBV9 with TRBJ1-1, with 12 bases matching TRBD1. In germline, CDR1 is SGDLS, CDR2 YYNGEE. This CDR3 has 14 amino acids. Germline trimming cut 4 bases from V and 5 bases from J; bases unmatched to any gene: 3.

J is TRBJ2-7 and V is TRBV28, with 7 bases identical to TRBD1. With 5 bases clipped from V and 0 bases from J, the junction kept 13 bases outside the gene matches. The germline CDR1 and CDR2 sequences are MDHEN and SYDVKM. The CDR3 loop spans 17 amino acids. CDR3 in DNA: TGTGCCAGCAGTCCCACCCTGGGACAGTTGATCTCCTACGAGCAGTACTTC. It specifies CASSPTLGQLISYEQYF. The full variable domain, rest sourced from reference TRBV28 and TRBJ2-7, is DVKVTQSSRYLVKRTGEKVFLECVQDMDHENMFWYRQDPGLGLRLIYFSYDVKMKEKGDIPEGYSVSREKKERFSLILESASTNQTSMYLCASSPTLGQLISYEQYFGPGTRLTVT.

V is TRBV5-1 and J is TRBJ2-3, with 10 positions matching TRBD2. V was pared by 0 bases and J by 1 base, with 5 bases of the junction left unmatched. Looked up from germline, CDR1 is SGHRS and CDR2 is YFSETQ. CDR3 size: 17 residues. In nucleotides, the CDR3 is TGCGCCAGCAGCTTGGGGAGCGGGGGGGCCGGCACAGATACGCAGTATTTT. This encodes CASSLGSGGAGTDTQYF.

In nucleotides, the CDR3 is TGTGCCAGCAGCTTAGGACAGAAAGATACGCAGTATTTT. Amino acids: CASSLGQKDTQYF. J is TRBJ2-3 and V is TRBV7-2, with a tentative D call TRBD1 (5 bases). This CDR3 spans 13 amino acids. The V gene's germline CDR1 is SGHTA and CDR2 FQGNSA. The germline V and J ends were trimmed by 1 base and 5 bases, with 7 bases remaining between them.

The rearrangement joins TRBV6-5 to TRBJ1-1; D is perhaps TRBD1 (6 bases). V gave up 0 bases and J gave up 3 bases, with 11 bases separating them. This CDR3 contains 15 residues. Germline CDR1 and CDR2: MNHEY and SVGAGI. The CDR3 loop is CASSYSRWGHTEAFF. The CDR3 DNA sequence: TGTGCCAGCAGTTACTCGAGGTGGGGGCACACTGAAGCTTTCTTT.

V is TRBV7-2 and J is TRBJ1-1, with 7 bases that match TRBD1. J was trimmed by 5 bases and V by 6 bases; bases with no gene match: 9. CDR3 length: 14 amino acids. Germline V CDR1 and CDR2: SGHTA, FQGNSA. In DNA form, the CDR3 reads TGTGCCAGCAGTTCGACAGGGAGGAGAACTGAAGCTTTCTTT. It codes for CASSSTGRRTEAFF.

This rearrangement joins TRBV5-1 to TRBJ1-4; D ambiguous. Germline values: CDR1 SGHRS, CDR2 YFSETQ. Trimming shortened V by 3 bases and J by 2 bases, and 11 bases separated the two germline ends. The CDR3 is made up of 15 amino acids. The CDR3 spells CASSSTVSTNEKLFF. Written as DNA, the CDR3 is TGCGCCAGCAGCTCCACGGTGTCGACTAATGAAAAACTGTTTTTT.

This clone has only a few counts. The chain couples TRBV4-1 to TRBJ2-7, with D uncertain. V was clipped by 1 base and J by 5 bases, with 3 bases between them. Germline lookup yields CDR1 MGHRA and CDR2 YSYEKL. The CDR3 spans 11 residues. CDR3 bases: TGCGCCAGCAGCCAAGGGCACGAGCAGTACTTC. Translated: CASSQGHEQYF.

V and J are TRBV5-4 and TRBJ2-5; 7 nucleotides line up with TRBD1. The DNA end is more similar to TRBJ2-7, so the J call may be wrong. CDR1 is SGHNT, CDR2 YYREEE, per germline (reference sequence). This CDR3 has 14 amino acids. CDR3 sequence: CASSSGQVVHEQYF. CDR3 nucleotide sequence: TGTGCCAGCAGTTCCGGACAGGTTGTCCACGAGCAGTACTTC.

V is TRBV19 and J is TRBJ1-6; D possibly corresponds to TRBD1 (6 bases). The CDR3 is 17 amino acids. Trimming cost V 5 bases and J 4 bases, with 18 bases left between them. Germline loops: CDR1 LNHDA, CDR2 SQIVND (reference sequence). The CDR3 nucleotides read TGTGCCAGTAGTTTCCACAGGGATAGGAAATATAATTCACCCCTCCACTTT. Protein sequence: CASSFHRDRKYNSPLHF. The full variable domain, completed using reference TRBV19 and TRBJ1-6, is DGGITQSPKYLFRKEGQNVTLSCEQNLNHDAMYWYRQDPGQGLRLIYYSQIVNDFQKGDIAEGYSVSREKKESFPLTVTSAQKNPTAFYLCASSFHRDRKYNSPLHFGNGTRLTVT.

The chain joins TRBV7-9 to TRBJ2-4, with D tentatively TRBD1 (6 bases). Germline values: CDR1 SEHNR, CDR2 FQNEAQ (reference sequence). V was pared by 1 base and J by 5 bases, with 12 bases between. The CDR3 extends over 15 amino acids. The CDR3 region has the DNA TGTGCCAGCAGCTTAGTGGGGAGACAGGAAAACATTCAGTACTTC. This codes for CASSLVGRQENIQYF.

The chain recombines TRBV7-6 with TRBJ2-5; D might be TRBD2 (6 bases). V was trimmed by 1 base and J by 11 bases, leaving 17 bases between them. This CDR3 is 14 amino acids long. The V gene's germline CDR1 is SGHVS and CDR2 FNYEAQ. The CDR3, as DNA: TGTGCCAGCAGCTTAGTGACGGGATCGGGGGAGCAGTACTTC. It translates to CASSLVTGSGEQYF.

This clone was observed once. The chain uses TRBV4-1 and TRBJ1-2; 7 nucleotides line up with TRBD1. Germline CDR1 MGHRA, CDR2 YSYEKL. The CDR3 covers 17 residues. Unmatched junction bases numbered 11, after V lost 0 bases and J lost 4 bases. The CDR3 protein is CASSQEGGQRATYGYTF. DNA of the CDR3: TGCGCCAGCAGCCAAGAAGGGGGACAGAGGGCTACCTATGGCTACACCTTC.

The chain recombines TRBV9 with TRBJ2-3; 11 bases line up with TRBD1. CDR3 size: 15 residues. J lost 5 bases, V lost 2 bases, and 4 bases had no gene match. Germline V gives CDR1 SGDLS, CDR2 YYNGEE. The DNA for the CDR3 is TGTGCCAGCAGCGTTGGACAGGGGGCTGGAGATACGCAGTATTTT. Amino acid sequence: CASSVGQGAGDTQYF.

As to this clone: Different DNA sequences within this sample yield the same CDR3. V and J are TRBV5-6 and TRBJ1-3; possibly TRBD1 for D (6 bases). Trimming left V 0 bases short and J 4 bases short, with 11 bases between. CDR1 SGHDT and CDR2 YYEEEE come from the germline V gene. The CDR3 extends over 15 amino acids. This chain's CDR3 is CASSLGGGPGNTIYF. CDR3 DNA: TGTGCCAGCAGCTTGGGAGGGGGTCCCGGAAACACCATATATTTT.

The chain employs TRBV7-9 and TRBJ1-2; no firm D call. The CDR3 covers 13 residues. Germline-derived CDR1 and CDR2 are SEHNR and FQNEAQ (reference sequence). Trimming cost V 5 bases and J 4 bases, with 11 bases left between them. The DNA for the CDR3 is TGTGCCAGCAGCCTAAGCGGTGGCTATGGCTACACCTTC. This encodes CASSLSGGYGYTF.